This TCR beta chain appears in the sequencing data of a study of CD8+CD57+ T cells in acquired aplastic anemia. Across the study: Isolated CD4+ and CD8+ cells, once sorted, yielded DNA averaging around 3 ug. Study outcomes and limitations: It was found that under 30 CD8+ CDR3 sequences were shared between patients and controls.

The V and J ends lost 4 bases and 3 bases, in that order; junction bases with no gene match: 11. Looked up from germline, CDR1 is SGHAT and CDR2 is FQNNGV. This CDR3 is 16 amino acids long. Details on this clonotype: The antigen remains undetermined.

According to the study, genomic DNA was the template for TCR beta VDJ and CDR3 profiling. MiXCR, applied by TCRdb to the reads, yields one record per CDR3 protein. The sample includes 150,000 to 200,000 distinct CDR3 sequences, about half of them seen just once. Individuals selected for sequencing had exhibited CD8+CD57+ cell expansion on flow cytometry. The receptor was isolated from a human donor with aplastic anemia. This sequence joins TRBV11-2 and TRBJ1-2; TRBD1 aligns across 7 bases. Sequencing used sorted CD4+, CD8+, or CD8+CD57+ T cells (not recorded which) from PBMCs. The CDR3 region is CASSSSTDRFYYGYTF. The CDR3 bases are TGTGCCAGCAGCTCATCTACGGACAGGTTCTACTATGGCTACACCTTC.